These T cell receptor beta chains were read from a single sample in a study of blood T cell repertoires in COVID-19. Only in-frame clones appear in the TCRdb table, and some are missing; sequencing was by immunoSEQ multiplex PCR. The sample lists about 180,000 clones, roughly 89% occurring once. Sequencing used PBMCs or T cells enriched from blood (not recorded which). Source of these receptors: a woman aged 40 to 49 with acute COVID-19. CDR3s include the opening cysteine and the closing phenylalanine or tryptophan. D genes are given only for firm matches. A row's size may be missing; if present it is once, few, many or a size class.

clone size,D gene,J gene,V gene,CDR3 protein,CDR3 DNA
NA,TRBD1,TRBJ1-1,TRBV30,CAWSHQGAGAFF,TGTGCCTGGAGTCATCAGGGGGCTGGAGCTTTCTTT
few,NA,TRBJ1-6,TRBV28,CASSSVSPLHF,TGTGCCAGCAGTTCTGTTTCACCCCTCCACTTT
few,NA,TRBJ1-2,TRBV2,CASSNLPDSYTF,TGTGCCAGCAGTAATTTACCCGACAGCTACACCTTC
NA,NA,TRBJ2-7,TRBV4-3,CASSLNAGGLYEQYF,TGCGCCAGCAGCCTTAACGCAGGGGGACTCTACGAGCAGTACTTC
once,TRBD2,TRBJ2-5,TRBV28,CASSSQAPGLAVETQYF,TGTGCCAGCAGTTCCCAGGCGCCGGGACTAGCGGTAGAGACCCAGTACTTC
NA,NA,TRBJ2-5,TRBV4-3,CASSQVGVGGETQYF,TGCGCCAGCAGCCAAGTGGGTGTTGGGGGGGAGACCCAGTACTTC
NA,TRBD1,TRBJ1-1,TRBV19,CASRRQGAMNTEAFF,TGTGCCAGTAGAAGACAGGGGGCAATGAACACTGAAGCTTTCTTT
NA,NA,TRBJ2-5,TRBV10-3,CAISEGLTQETQYF,TGTGCCATCAGTGAGGGACTGACTCAAGAGACCCAGTACTTC
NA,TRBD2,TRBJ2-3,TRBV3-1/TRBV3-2,CASRYSGAGTDTQYF,TGTGCCAGCAGGTATAGCGGGGCAGGCACAGATACGCAGTATTTT
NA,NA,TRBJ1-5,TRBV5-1,CASSLGGSSNQPQHF,TGCGCCAGCAGCTTGGGGGGCAGCAGCAATCAGCCCCAGCATTTT
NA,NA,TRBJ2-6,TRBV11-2,CASSAGGAGANVLTF,TGTGCCAGCAGCGCCGGGGGAGCTGGGGCCAACGTCCTGACTTTC
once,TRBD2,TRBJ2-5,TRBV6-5,CASMGLGLGETQYF,TGTGCCAGCATGGGACTAGGCCTAGGGGAGACCCAGTACTTC
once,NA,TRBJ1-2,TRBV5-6,CASSTLQGGGYTF,TGTGCCAGCAGCACACTACAGGGTGGGGGCTACACCTTC